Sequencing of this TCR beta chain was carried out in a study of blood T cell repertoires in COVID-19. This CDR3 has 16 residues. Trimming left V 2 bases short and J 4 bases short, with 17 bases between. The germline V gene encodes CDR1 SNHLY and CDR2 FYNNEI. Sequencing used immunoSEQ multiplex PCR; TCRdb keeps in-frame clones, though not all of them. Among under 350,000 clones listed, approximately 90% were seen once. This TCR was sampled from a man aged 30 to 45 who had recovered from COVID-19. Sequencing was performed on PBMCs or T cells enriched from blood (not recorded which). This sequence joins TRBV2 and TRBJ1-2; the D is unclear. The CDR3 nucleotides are TGTGCCAGCAGTGAAAACCCCGCCCGGACTCTCTATGGCTACACCTTC. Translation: CASSENPARTLYGYTF.